This TCR beta chain was obtained from a study of B cell selection in AIRE deficiency. A remark on this clone: What it binds is not known.

Under the authors' procedure: Around 5x10^4 patient and 9.4x10^4 or so healthy donor TCRbeta sequences came from Tregs. This table comes from immunoSEQ multiplex PCR, and its TCRdb copy is limited to in-frame clones, with some not included. The V and J calls and clone size are taken from that table; D and trimming were inferred from the DNA. The sample lists approximately 21,000 clones, about 94% occurring once. Study-level results: With only TCRbeta sequenced, approximately 37% of shared healthy Treg sequences overlapped Tconv. About 30.6% of healthy-shared Treg sequences were found among patient Tconv cells. Shared Treg sequences were biased toward short CDR3s with few non-templated nucleotide insertions.

The germline V and J ends were trimmed by 1 base and 5 bases, with 17 bases remaining between them. Per germline, CDR1 GTSNPN and CDR2 SVGIG (reference sequence). The CDR3 runs to 15 residues. Regulatory T cells were sorted as CD4+CD25hiCD127low/negative cells. What was sequenced was Tregs sorted from PBMCs. The chain links TRBV30 to TRBJ2-5; the D gene is possibly TRBD1 (6 bases). This TCR derives from a human donor with AIRE deficiency. The CDR3 region is CAWSARTVHGETQYF. In DNA, the CDR3 is TGTGCCTGGAGTGCCCGGACAGTCCACGGGGAGACCCAGTACTTC.